This passage covers 19 T cell receptor beta chains from one sample sequenced in a study of Tregs in tolerant kidney transplant recipients. Generated by immunoSEQ multiplex PCR, the TCRdb table keeps only in-frame clones and is missing some. The table lists around 98,000 clones, 93% of them singletons. The source material was CD4+ T cells from blood, sampled before the transplant. All receptors come from a human donor who received a combined kidney and bone marrow transplant.

This chain connects TRBV7-9 to TRBJ1-6, with 8 bases aligning to TRBD1. The CDR3 covers 15 residues. The germline CDR1 and CDR2 sequences are SEHNR and FQNEAQ (reference sequence). The ends lost 5 bases at V and 7 bases at J; junction bases unmatched: 7. The CDR3 DNA reads TGTGCCAGCAGCGGGACAGGAGTTTTCAATTCACCCCTCCACTTT. It translates to CASSGTGVFNSPLHF.

The V gene is TRBV7-2, the J gene TRBJ2-7, with a tentative D call TRBD2 (5 bases). Germline CDR1 is SGHTA and CDR2 is FQGNSA. This CDR3 spans 15 amino acids. Trimming left V 1 base short and J 4 bases short, with 14 bases between. CDR3 protein: CASSLGSERDYEQYF. CDR3 in DNA: TGTGCCAGCAGCTTAGGTTCCGAACGGGATTACGAGCAGTACTTC.

This chain uses TRBV11-1 with TRBJ2-3, with TRBD2 as a possible D gene (6 bases). Germline loops: CDR1 SGHAT, CDR2 FQDESV (reference sequence). Between the trimmed V and J ends, which lost 5 bases and 4 bases, there was a span of 10 bases. This CDR3 has 13 amino acids. In nucleotides, the CDR3 is TGTGCCAGCAGCAGGGGACTGGCAGATACGCAGTATTTT. Protein sequence: CASSRGLADTQYF. Using reference TRBV11-1 and TRBJ2-3 for the parts outside the CDR3, the full variable domain is EAEVAQSPRYKITEKSQAVAFWCDPISGHATLYWYRQILGQGPELLVQFQDESVVDDSQLPKDRFSAERLKGVDSTLKIQPAELGDSAMYLCASSRGLADTQYFGPGTRLTVL.

The chain carries TRBV7-9 and TRBJ2-7, with TRBD2 identical over 10 bases. The CDR3 totals 17 residues. CDR1 and CDR2 (germline): SEHNR, FQNEAQ (reference sequence). The junction had 12 bases not matched to a gene; V was cut back by 1 base and J by 6 bases. The CDR3 DNA reads as TGTGCCAGCAGCTTAGATCTCGGGCTAGCGGGGGCAAGCGAGCAGTACTTC. It codes for CASSLDLGLAGASEQYF.

The chain has TRBV6-5 and TRBJ2-7; 10 bases align to TRBD2. Trimming at V came to 0 bases and at J to 5 bases, leaving 7 bases not matched to a gene. The CDR3 has 16 amino acids. Germline lookup yields CDR1 MNHEY and CDR2 SVGAGI. CDR3 loop: CASSYSFTSGNHEQYF. CDR3 nucleotides: TGTGCCAGCAGTTACTCGTTTACTAGCGGGAATCACGAGCAGTACTTC.

V usage is TRBV4-2 and J usage is TRBJ2-7, with D hard to call. The V gene's germline CDR1 is LGHNA and CDR2 YNFKEQ. The CDR3 runs 16 residues. Trimming left V 1 base short and J 0 bases short, with 13 bases between. CDR3 protein: CASSQAPRPSSYEQYF. The CDR3 DNA sequence: TGTGCCAGCAGCCAAGCCCCGCGTCCGAGCTCCTACGAGCAGTACTTC.

The J gene is TRBJ1-1, the V gene TRBV7-3; D might be TRBD1 (6 bases). V was clipped by 5 bases and J by 0 bases, with 13 bases between them. The CDR3 has 15 residues. Per the germline V gene, CDR1 is SGHTA and CDR2 is FQGTGA. In DNA form, the CDR3 reads TGTGCCAGCAGCGCCTTGGACAGCTTGAACACTGAAGCTTTCTTT. Translation gives CASSALDSLNTEAFF.

The genes are TRBV19 and TRBJ1-6; D may be TRBD1 (5 bases). This CDR3 comprises 14 residues. The V gene's germline CDR1 is LNHDA and CDR2 SQIVND (reference sequence). The V end was cut by 9 bases, the J end by 7 bases, with 16 bases between. This chain's CDR3 is CASTTGTGNSPLHF. CDR3 sequence (DNA): TGTGCCAGCACCACCGGGACTGGGAATTCACCCCTCCACTTT.

J is TRBJ2-1 and V is TRBV7-3; maybe TRBD1 (5 bases). V was clipped by 5 bases and J by 6 bases, with 8 bases between them. Germline-derived CDR1 and CDR2 are SGHTA and FQGTGA. There are 12 residues in the CDR3. CDR3 in amino acids: CASSRTTNEQFF. CDR3 nucleotides: TGTGCCAGCAGCCGGACAACCAATGAGCAGTTCTTC. Full variable domain (rest looked up from reference TRBV7-3 and TRBJ2-1): GAGVSQTPSNKVTEKGKYVELRCDPISGHTALYWYRQSLGQGPEFLIYFQGTGAADDSGLPNDRFFAVRPEGSVSTLKIQRTERGDSAVYLCASSRTTNEQFFGPGTRLTVL.

V usage is TRBV5-1 and J usage is TRBJ2-3; 15 bases line up with TRBD2. Germline V gene sequence: CDR1 SGHRS, CDR2 YFSETQ. The CDR3 is 16 amino acids. Germline trimming cut 4 bases from V and 6 bases from J; bases unmatched to any gene: 6. CDR3 protein: CASSLGLAGGSDTQYF. CDR3 bases: TGCGCCAGCAGCCTGGGACTAGCGGGGGGTTCGGATACGCAGTATTTT. The whole variable domain, filled in from reference TRBV5-1 and TRBJ2-3, reads KAGVTQTPRYLIKTRGQQVTLSCSPISGHRSVSWYQQTPGQGLQFLFEYFSETQRNKGNFPGRFSGRQFSNSRSEMNVSTLELGDSALYLCASSLGLAGGSDTQYFGPGTRLTVL.

This clone was found once. The chain is built from TRBV11-2 and TRBJ2-1, with D maybe TRBD1 (6 bases). Trimming removed 3 bases from V and 4 bases from J, with 10 bases in between. Per germline, CDR1 SGHAT and CDR2 FQNNGV. The CDR3 has 14 amino acids. CDR3 sequence (DNA): TGTGCCAGCAGCTTCCGGGACATTTACAATGAGCAGTTCTTC. It codes for CASSFRDIYNEQFF. Based on the CDR3 plus reference TRBV11-2 and TRBJ2-1, the full variable domain is EAGVAQSPRYKIIEKRQSVAFWCNPISGHATLYWYQQILGQGPKLLIQFQNNGVVDDSQLPKDRFSAERLKGVDSTLKIQPAKLEDSAVYLCASSFRDIYNEQFFGPGTRLTVL.

This clone was detected only once. The chain has TRBV5-1 and TRBJ2-3, with 12 positions matching TRBD2. V lost 2 bases, J lost 2 bases, and 3 bases stayed unmatched. The CDR3 loop spans 16 amino acids. Germline lookup yields CDR1 SGHRS and CDR2 YFSETQ. CDR3 sequence: CASSFGLAGFTDTQYF. CDR3 DNA: TGCGCCAGCAGCTTCGGACTAGCGGGATTCACAGATACGCAGTATTTT.

In its sample, this clone was seen once. The chain links TRBV21-1 to TRBJ2-3; the table's TRBD2 call for D was not verified on the DNA. TRBV21-1 is designated a pseudogene. This CDR3 spans 17 amino acids. For the CDR3, the DNA is TGTGCCAGCAGCCCAGAAAGCGGGGCTCCTTGGACAGATACGCAGTATTTT. This encodes CASSPESGAPWTDTQYF.

This sequence joins TRBV6-6 and TRBJ2-3; D remains unclear. V was pared by 4 bases and J by 3 bases, with 5 bases between. The CDR3 runs to 12 residues. Germline V gene lookup returns CDR1 MNHNY and CDR2 SVGAGI (reference sequence). The CDR3 sequence: CASSSYTDTQYF. CDR3 in DNA: TGTGCCAGCAGTTCGTATACAGATACGCAGTATTTT.

This clone was seen only once. The chain links TRBV7-2 to TRBJ1-4; D is unclear. Per the germline V gene, CDR1 is SGHTA and CDR2 is FQGNSA. V was trimmed by 6 bases and J by 6 bases, leaving 11 bases between them. This CDR3 comprises 13 residues. This CDR3 is CASSTKRDEKLFF. The CDR3 DNA follows: TGTGCCAGCAGTACAAAGAGGGATGAAAAACTGTTTTTT.

V gene TRBV4-3 combines with J gene TRBJ1-4, with unresolved D. The V end was cut by 2 bases, the J end by 4 bases, with 11 bases between. The germline V gene encodes CDR1 LGHNA and CDR2 YSLEER. The CDR3 has 15 amino acids. For the CDR3, the DNA is TGCGCCAGCAGCCAACAGACAAGGATTAATGAAAAACTGTTTTTT. Amino acids: CASSQQTRINEKLFF.

The chain couples TRBV28 to TRBJ1-2, with TRBD1 matching over 7 bases. CDR1 is MDHEN, CDR2 SYDVKM, per germline. This CDR3 spans 17 amino acids. The V gene end was trimmed by 1 base and the J gene end by 0 bases; junction bases not matched to a gene: 8. The CDR3 DNA follows: TGTGCCAGCAGTTTATTGGCAGGGGGGTACACTAACTATGGCTACACCTTC. It is translated as CASSLLAGGYTNYGYTF.

This clone occurred once. The V and J genes are TRBV30 and TRBJ2-1, with 11 positions matching TRBD2. The CDR3 length is 16 residues. Germline V gene data show CDR1 as GTSNPN and CDR2 as SVGIG (reference sequence). Germline trimming cut 3 bases from V and 11 bases from J; bases unmatched to any gene: 15. The CDR3 protein is CAWSTGVGLAVYQQFF. DNA of the CDR3: TGTGCCTGGAGCACTGGGGTGGGACTAGCGGTCTATCAGCAGTTCTTC.

The CDR3 sequence is CASRPPGQGPDEAFF. The CDR3 region has the DNA TGTGCCAGTAGACCACCGGGACAGGGACCCGATGAAGCTTTCTTT. The gene calls are TRBV19 and TRBJ1-1; TRBD1 agrees at 9 bases. This CDR3 is 15 amino acids long. Germline CDR1 and CDR2: LNHDA and SQIVND (reference sequence). V was clipped by 6 bases and J by 7 bases; unmatched bases: 12.